The clone carrying this T cell receptor (beta chain) appeared a single time. Its antigen is undetermined. Per germline, CDR1 SGDLS and CDR2 YYNGEE. This CDR3 contains 13 residues. Trimming shortened V by 4 bases and J by 4 bases, and 11 bases separated the two germline ends. The data originate from a study of shared clonotypes between healthy human individuals. Study as a whole: Participating donors consisted of a couple of women and a few men aged 18 to 49.

Sequenced by immunoSEQ multiplex PCR; TCRdb stores in-frame clones only, minus some. The sample carries about 2.2 million clones, about 92% recorded once. CD45RO-negative cells were positively selected for CCR7, leaving out terminally differentiated effector memory CD45RA+ cells. The healthy adult donors were HIV-negative and reported no recent acute infections or vaccinations. Overall study results and limits: As a rule, naive subsets had a larger estimated richness than memory subsets. Deeper or shallower sequencing was expected to change how clonotypes are shared among donors.

This chain connects TRBV9 to TRBJ1-1, with a possible D match to TRBD1 (6 bases). The sequenced material came from naive CD8+ T cells from PBMCs. The clonotype comes from a man aged 18 to 29 in good health. Some clones in this sample may be carry-over from other donors' samples. CDR3 bases: TGTGCCAGCAGCCAAATGGGGGCCACTGAAGCTTTCTTT. Its translation: CASSQMGATEAFF.